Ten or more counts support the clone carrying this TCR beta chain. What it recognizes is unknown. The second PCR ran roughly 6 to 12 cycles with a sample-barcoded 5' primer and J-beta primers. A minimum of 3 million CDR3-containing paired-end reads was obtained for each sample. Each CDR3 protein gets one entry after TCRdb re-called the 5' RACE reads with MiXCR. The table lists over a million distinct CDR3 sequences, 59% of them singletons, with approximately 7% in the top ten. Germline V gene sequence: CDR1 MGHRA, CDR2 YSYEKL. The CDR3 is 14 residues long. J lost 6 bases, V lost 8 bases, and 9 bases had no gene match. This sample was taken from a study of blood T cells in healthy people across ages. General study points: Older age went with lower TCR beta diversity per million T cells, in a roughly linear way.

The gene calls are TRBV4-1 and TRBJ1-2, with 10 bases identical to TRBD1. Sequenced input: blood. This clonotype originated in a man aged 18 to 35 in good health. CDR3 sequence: CASAGYGTGDGYTF. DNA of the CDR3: TGCGCCAGCGCAGGGTACGGGACAGGGGATGGCTACACCTTC.